Presented here are 14 T cell receptor beta chains from one specimen sequenced in a study of T cell repertoires in cytomegalovirus infection. TCRdb redid the calling of the reads with MiXCR, one entry per CDR3 protein. The sample carries around 450,000 distinct CDR3 sequences, about 11% recorded once. Sequencing was performed on PBMCs. These receptors came from a human donor in good health (CMV status not recorded). Some clones in this sample may be carry-over from other donors' samples.

This clonotype has ten or more counts. The chain joins TRBV4-1 to TRBJ1-1, with a tentative D call TRBD1 (6 bases). Between the trimmed V and J ends, which lost 4 bases and 4 bases, there was a span of 22 bases. Germline assignment: CDR1 MGHRA and CDR2 YSYEKL. This CDR3 has 17 residues. CDR3 residues: CASSLTEGGGGSTEAFF. CDR3 in DNA: TGCGCCAGCAGCCTCACAGAGGGGGGAGGAGGCAGCACTGAAGCTTTCTTT.

This clonotype was counted between two and nine times. V usage is TRBV9 and J usage is TRBJ2-1; D assignment may be TRBD1 or TRBD2 (6 bases each). In germline, CDR1 is SGDLS, CDR2 YYNGEE. CDR3 length equals 16 residues. Between the trimmed V and J ends, which lost 0 bases and 0 bases, there was a span of 10 bases. The CDR3 region has the DNA TGTGCCAGCAGCGTAGATGGAGGGGGCTCCTACAATGAGCAGTTCTTC. This translates into CASSVDGGGSYNEQFF.

The rearrangement links TRBV20-1 to TRBJ2-5, with D unresolved. Germline CDR1 DFQATT, CDR2 SNEGSKA (reference sequence). V was cut by 1 base and J by 1 base, with 10 bases left in between. This CDR3 spans 14 amino acids. The CDR3 DNA follows: TGCAGTGCTAGAGTAGGTCTTATCCAAGAGACCCAGTACTTC. This sequence encodes CSARVGLIQETQYF.

Ten or more counts support this clonotype. This sequence joins TRBV7-6 and TRBJ2-2; 8 positions agree with TRBD1. There are 15 residues in the CDR3. Trimming took 3 bases from V and 5 from J; bases not matched to a gene: 5. Germline CDR1 and CDR2: SGHVS and FNYEAQ. CDR3 amino acids: CASSFRQGKTGELFF. DNA for the CDR3: TGTGCCAGCAGCTTTAGACAGGGGAAAACCGGGGAGCTGTTTTTT.

This clonotype was detected ten times or more. This chain joins TRBV5-1 and TRBJ2-5; TRBD2 matches 8 bases. Unmatched junction bases numbered 5, after V lost 3 bases and J lost 1 base. Germline V gives CDR1 SGHRS, CDR2 YFSETQ. CDR3 length equals 15 residues. CDR3 sequence: CASSSGLAPQETQYF. DNA of the CDR3: TGCGCCAGCAGCTCTGGACTAGCTCCCCAAGAGACCCAGTACTTC.

The V and J genes are TRBV29-1 and TRBJ2-5, with D perhaps matching TRBD1 (6 bases). CDR1 and CDR2 (germline): SQVTM, ANQGSEA. V was cut by 7 bases and J by 7 bases, with 19 bases left in between. CDR3 length equals 13 residues. The CDR3 reads CSGSDSYWGTQYF. The CDR3 region has the DNA TGCAGCGGATCGGACAGCTATTGGGGGACCCAGTACTTC.

This clonotype was detected ten times or more. The chain has TRBV4-1 and TRBJ1-1; 7 positions match TRBD1. Germline V gene data show CDR1 as MGHRA and CDR2 as YSYEKL. The CDR3 spans 18 residues. With 3 bases clipped from V and 0 bases from J, the junction kept 13 bases outside the gene matches. The CDR3 region has the DNA TGCGCCAGCAGCCACTTACAGGGACAGAAGTCTATGAACACTGAAGCTTTCTTT. Amino acids: CASSHLQGQKSMNTEAFF.

This clonotype came up many times. The gene calls are TRBV28 and TRBJ2-1, with 8 bases identical to TRBD1. The CDR3 runs to 14 residues. The V gene end was trimmed by 8 bases and the J gene end by 4 bases; junction bases not matched to a gene: 7. Germline assignment: CDR1 MDHEN and CDR2 SYDVKM. In nucleotides, the CDR3 is TGTGCCAGCGCCCGGGACAGGAATTACAATGAGCAGTTCTTC. It codes for CASARDRNYNEQFF.

This clonotype was recorded at least ten times. Written as DNA, the CDR3 is TGTGCCAGCAGTGACAATCCGGACCTACTAGCCAAAAACATTCAGTACTTC. Protein sequence: CASSDNPDLLAKNIQYF. The V call is TRBV2, the J call TRBJ2-4; D not resolved. V was shortened by 3 bases and J by 0 bases, with 15 bases between the two germline ends. This CDR3 has 17 amino acids. Germline loops: CDR1 SNHLY, CDR2 FYNNEI.

This clonotype was observed many times. J is TRBJ1-1 and V is TRBV7-2; no clear D. V lost 1 base to trimming and J lost 10 bases, with 19 bases between them. From germline, CDR1 is SGHTA and CDR2 FQGNSA. This CDR3 has 15 residues. In DNA, the CDR3 is TGTGCCAGCAGCTTAGTCGGCAGCGTTTTCGATGGAGCTTTCTTT. It translates to CASSLVGSVFDGAFF.

This clonotype appeared many times. The V call is TRBV5-4, the J call TRBJ2-6; 9 bases fit TRBD1. Germline V gives CDR1 SGHNT, CDR2 YYREEE (reference sequence). V dropped 4 bases and J dropped 2; count of bases not matched to a gene: 4. The CDR3 is made up of 16 amino acids. CDR3 sequence reads: CASSKRQGAGANVLTF. CDR3 sequence (DNA): TGTGCCAGCAGCAAAAGACAGGGGGCTGGGGCCAACGTCCTGACTTTC.

This clonotype was counted at least ten times. The chain is built from TRBV9 and TRBJ2-1; the D gene is possibly TRBD2 (6 bases). V was shortened by 3 bases and J by 5 bases, with 12 bases between the two germline ends. This CDR3 is 14 amino acids long. Germline V gene data show CDR1 as SGDLS and CDR2 as YYNGEE. DNA for the CDR3: TGTGCCAGCAGCGCAGGGAGGTCAAACAATGAGCAGTTCTTC. Its protein is CASSAGRSNNEQFF.

J is TRBJ1-4 and V is TRBV3-1; 9 nucleotides match TRBD1. After removal of 0 bases from V and 7 bases from J, the junction contained 6 bases not matched to a gene. The germline V gene encodes CDR1 LGHDT and CDR2 YNNKEL (reference sequence). The CDR3 covers 16 residues. The CDR3 region has the DNA TGTGCCAGCAGCCAAGACAGGACAGGGGCGGTTGAAAAACTGTTTTTT. Encoded protein: CASSQDRTGAVEKLFF. Full variable domain (rest looked up from reference TRBV3-1 and TRBJ1-4): DTAVSQTPKYLVTQMGNDKSIKCEQNLGHDTMYWYKQDSKKFLKIMFSYNNKELIINETVPNRFSPKSPDKAHLNLHINSLELGDSAVYFCASSQDRTGAVEKLFFGSGTQLSVL.

The sample holds a few counts of this clonotype. This rearrangement joins TRBV6-6 to TRBJ2-7; 9 bases match TRBD1. Germline CDR1 reads MNHNY; CDR2 reads SVGAGI (reference sequence). The V segment lost 8 bases and the J segment 9 bases; nucleotides outside the gene matches: 14. CDR3 length: 14 amino acids. The CDR3 protein is CASAPGTGPLGQYF. The CDR3 DNA is TGTGCCAGCGCCCCCGGGACAGGGCCCTTAGGGCAGTACTTC.